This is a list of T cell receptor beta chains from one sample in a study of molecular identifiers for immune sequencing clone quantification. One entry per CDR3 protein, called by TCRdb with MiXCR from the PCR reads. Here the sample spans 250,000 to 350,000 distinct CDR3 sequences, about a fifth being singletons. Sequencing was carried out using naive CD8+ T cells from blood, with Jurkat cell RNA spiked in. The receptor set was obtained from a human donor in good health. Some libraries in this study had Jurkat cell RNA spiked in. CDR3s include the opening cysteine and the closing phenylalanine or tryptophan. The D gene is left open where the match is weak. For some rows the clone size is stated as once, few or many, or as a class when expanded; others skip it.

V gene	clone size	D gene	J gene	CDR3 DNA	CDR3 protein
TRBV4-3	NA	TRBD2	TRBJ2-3	TGCGCCAGCAGCCAAGATCGGAGTCTAGCGGTTCCCTTGGGGACGCAGTATTTT	CASSQDRSLAVPLGTQYF
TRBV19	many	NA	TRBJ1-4	TGTGCCACTGCGAATTTTGCGACTAATGAAAAACTGTTTTTT	CATANFATNEKLFF
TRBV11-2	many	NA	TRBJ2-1	TGTGCCAGCAGCTTATTAGGGTTGGATGAGCAGTTCTTC	CASSLLGLDEQFF
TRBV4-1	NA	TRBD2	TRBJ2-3	TGCGCCAGCAGCCAAGGGGCTAGCGGGAGAACAGATACGCAGTATTTT	CASSQGASGRTDTQYF
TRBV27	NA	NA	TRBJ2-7	TGTGCCAGCAGCCCGGGACCGAGGGGCGGCGAGCAGTACTTC	CASSPGPRGGEQYF
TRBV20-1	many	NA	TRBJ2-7	TGCAGTGCTAGACCCCTTGGGTCCTACGAGCAGTACTTC	CSARPLGSYEQYF
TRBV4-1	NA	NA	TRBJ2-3	TGCGCCAGCAGCCCCTTTGTTGACAGCCCTAGCACAGATACGCAGTATTTT	CASSPFVDSPSTDTQYF
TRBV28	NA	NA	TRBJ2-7	TGTGCCAGCAGTTTACCGGAACTCTACGAGCAGTACTTC	CASSLPELYEQYF
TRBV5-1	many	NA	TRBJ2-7	TGCGCCAGCAGCTTGGCCTGGGGGGCCGAGCAGTACTTC	CASSLAWGAEQYF
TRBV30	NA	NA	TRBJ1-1	TGTGCCTGGAGTCACACTAACACTGAAGCTTCCTTT	CAWSHTNTEASF
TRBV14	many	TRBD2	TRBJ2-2	TGTGCCAGCAGGACTAGCGGTTACACCGGGGAGCTGTTTTTT	CASRTSGYTGELFF
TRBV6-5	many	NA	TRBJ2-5	TGTGCCAGCAGTTACTCGAGAGGGATTCAGGAGACCCAGTACTTC	CASSYSRGIQETQYF
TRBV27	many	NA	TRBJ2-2	TGTGCCAGCAGTTTAGACAGTTCGAACACCGGGGAGCTGTTTTTT	CASSLDSSNTGELFF
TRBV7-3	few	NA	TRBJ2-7	TGTGCCAGCAGCCTCGATCTGATCGGTCCCTACGAGCAGTACTTC	CASSLDLIGPYEQYF
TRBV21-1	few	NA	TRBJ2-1	TGTGCCAGCAGCCAAAGCTTTCCGGGGTGGCCGTACAATGAGCAGTTCTTC	CASSQSFPGWPYNEQFF
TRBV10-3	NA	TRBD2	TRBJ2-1	TGTGCCATCAGCTTAGCGGGAGGGGACTACAATGAGCAGTTCTTC	CAISLAGGDYNEQFF
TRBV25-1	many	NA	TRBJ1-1	TGTGCCAGCAGTGCTTTTGGACCTAAGGCGGACACTGAAGCTTTCTTT	CASSAFGPKADTEAFF
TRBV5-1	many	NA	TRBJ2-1	TGCGCCAGCAGCTTTGGCCGGTCGACTAGCTCCTACAATGAGCAGTTCTTC	CASSFGRSTSSYNEQFF
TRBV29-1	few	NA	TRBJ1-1	TGCAGCGTTGTAGGTGGGGCGGGAGGCTTGAACACTGAAGCTTTCTTT	CSVVGGAGGLNTEAFF
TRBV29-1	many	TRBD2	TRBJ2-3	TGCAGCGTTGAGGGGACTAGCGGGGGGACAGGAGCACAGCATACGCAGTATTTT	CSVEGTSGGTGAQHTQYF
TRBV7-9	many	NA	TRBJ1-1	TGTGCCAGCAGCACAGGGACAAGAGACACTGAAGCTTTCTTT	CASSTGTRDTEAFF
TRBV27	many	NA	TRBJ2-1	TGTGCCAGCAGTTTGTGGGGGAGCGCCTACAATGAGCAGTTCTTC	CASSLWGSAYNEQFF
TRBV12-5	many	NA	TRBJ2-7	TGTGCTAGTGGCCCGGAGGGGGGAGGATCCTACGAGCAGTACTTC	CASGPEGGGSYEQYF
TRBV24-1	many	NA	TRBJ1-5	TGTGCCACCAGTGATAGCCAGAGCAATCAGCCCCAGCATTTT	CATSDSQSNQPQHF
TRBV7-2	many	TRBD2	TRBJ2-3	TGTGCCAGCAGCCCCGGGACTAGCGGGGGAAATACGCAGTATTTT	CASSPGTSGGNTQYF
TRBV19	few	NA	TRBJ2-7	TGTGCCAGTAGACCACAGGGATTATCGAGCTACGAGCAGTACTTC	CASRPQGLSSYEQYF
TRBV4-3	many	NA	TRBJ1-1	TGCGCCAGCAGCCAAGAAAGGATAGGGAGCGCTGAAGCTTTCTTT	CASSQERIGSAEAFF
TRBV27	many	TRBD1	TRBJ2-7	TGTGCCAGCAGTAAGACAGGGCACGAGCAGTACTTC	CASSKTGHEQYF
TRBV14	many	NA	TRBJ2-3	TGTGCCAGCAGCACCTCCTATAGCACAGATACGCAGTATTTT	CASSTSYSTDTQYF
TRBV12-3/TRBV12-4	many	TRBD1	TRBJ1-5	TGTGCCAGCAGTGAAGGACAGGGGGGTCAGCCCCAGCATTTT	CASSEGQGGQPQHF
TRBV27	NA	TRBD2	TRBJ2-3	TGTGCCAGCAGTTTCGGACTAGCGGCCACAGATACGCAGTATTTT	CASSFGLAATDTQYF
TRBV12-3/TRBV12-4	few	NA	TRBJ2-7	TGTGCCAGCAGTTCCTCTCGAAAGGTAATCTCCTACGAGCAGTACTTC	CASSSSRKVISYEQYF
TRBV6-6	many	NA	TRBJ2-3	TGTGCCAGCAGTTACTCGTCTCACAGCAGCACAGATACGCAGTATTTT	CASSYSSHSSTDTQYF
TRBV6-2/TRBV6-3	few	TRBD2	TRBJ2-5	TGTGCCAGCTTACTACTAGCGGGGGTACAAGAGACCCAGTACTTC	CASLLLAGVQETQYF
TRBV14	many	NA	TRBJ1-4	TGTGCCAGCAGTCCTGTGGGGGGGAGGAATGAAAAACTGTTTTTT	CASSPVGGRNEKLFF
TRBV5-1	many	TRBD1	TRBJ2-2	TGCGCCAGCTCCGGGACAGGGAACACCGGGGAGCTGTTTTTT	CASSGTGNTGELFF
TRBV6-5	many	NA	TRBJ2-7	TGTGCCAGCAGTTACGGGACGTACCACCTCGAGCAGTACTTC	CASSYGTYHLEQYF
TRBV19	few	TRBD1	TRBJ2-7	TGTGCCAGTAGTGCCGGACAGGGGCGGGAGCAGTACTTC	CASSAGQGREQYF
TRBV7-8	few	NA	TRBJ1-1	TGTGCCAGCAGCTTATCGAGGGGCGCATTCACTGATGCTTTCTTT	CASSLSRGAFTDAFF
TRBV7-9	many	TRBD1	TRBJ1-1	TGTGCCAGCAGCTTGGTACAGGGGGGCACTGAAGCTTTCTTT	CASSLVQGGTEAFF
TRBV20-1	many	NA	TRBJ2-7	TGCAGTGCTAGTCCAGAAGAGGGGGACACCTACGAGCAGTACTTC	CSASPEEGDTYEQYF
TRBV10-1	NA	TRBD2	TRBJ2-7	TGCGCCAGCAGTGATAGCGGGGCGCTGTACGAGCAGTACTTC	CASSDSGALYEQYF
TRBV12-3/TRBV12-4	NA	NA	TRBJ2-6	TGTGCCAGCAGTTTATGGCCCTCTGGGGCCAACGTCCTGACTTTC	CASSLWPSGANVLTF
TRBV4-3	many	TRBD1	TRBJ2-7	TGCGCCAGCAGCCAAGATGTGGGACAGGGCACCTACGAGCAGTACTTC	CASSQDVGQGTYEQYF
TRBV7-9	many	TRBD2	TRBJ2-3	TGTGCCAGCAGCGATCCGGGACTAGCGTCCGATACGCAGTATTTT	CASSDPGLASDTQYF
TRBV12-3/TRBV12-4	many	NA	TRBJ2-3	TGTGCCAGCAGTCCCCTCGGGGTAAGCACAGATACGCAGTATTTT	CASSPLGVSTDTQYF
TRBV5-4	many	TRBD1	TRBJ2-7	TGTGCCAGCAGCCAGGGGGCAGGTACCTACGAGCAGTACTTC	CASSQGAGTYEQYF
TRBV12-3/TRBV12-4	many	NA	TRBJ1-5	TGTGCCAGCAGTTTCTCGGGGCCCCAGCATTTT	CASSFSGPQHF
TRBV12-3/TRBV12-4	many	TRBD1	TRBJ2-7	TGTGCCAGCAGTACGGGGACAGAAACCTACGAGCAGTACTTC	CASSTGTETYEQYF
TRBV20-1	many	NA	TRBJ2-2	TGCAGTGCTAGGGTCGGCGTTGGGGAGCTGTTTTTT	CSARVGVGELFF